The 14 T cell receptor beta chains below all came from one sample that was sequenced in a study of CD8 T cell repertoires and HIV-1 epitope variants. For these receptors, no antigen is known. The method was immunoSEQ multiplex PCR; TCRdb's version includes in-frame clones alone and lacks a portion of them. The sample has fewer than 7,000 clones; roughly two thirds are singletons. The material sequenced was cultured CD8+ T cells derived from PBMCs. The receptors here all came from a male donor with HIV.

The genes are TRBV5-6 and TRBJ1-1; TRBD1 might be the D (5 bases). V lost 5 bases, J lost 1 base, and 21 bases lay in between. CDR1 is SGHDT and CDR2 is YYEEEE in the germline V gene. The CDR3 is 17 residues long. The CDR3 reads CASSSSSRGTWNTEAFF. Written as DNA, the CDR3 is TGTGCCAGCAGTTCTTCCTCCCGTGGGACTTGGAACACTGAAGCTTTCTTT.

J is TRBJ2-5 and V is TRBV2, with a possible D match to TRBD1 (6 bases). The assigned J gene may be wrong: the sequence end matches TRBJ2-7 better. Germline assignment: CDR1 SNHLY and CDR2 FYNNEI. CDR3 length: 14 amino acids. The CDR3 nucleotides are TGTGCCAGCAGTGGAAGGGGGTTGTCCTACGAGCAGTACTTC. Its protein product is CASSGRGLSYEQYF.

This sequence joins TRBV9 and TRBJ1-1, with TRBD1 matching 7 bases. CDR1 is SGDLS and CDR2 is YYNGEE in the germline V gene. Trimming took 5 bases from V and 2 from J; bases not matched to a gene: 9. The CDR3 has 15 residues. CDR3 sequence reads: CASRGGDRVNTEAFF. Here the CDR3 DNA reads TGTGCCAGCAGAGGGGGCGACAGGGTAAACACTGAAGCTTTCTTT. Using reference TRBV9 and TRBJ1-1 for the parts outside the CDR3, the full variable domain is DSGVTQTPKHLITATGQRVTLRCSPRSGDLSVYWYQQSLDQGLQFLIQYYNGEERAKGNILERFSAQQFPDLHSELNLSSLELGDSALYFCASRGGDRVNTEAFFGQGTRLTVV.

In nucleotides, the CDR3 is TGTGCCAGCAGCCCGGGGGTGGAGGTCAACTATGGCTACACCTTC. Amino acid sequence: CASSPGVEVNYGYTF. The chain is built from TRBV5-4 and TRBJ1-2, with D possibly matching TRBD1 (5 bases). CDR3 length: 15 amino acids. Germline V gene data show CDR1 as SGHNT and CDR2 as YYREEE (reference sequence). V gave up 4 bases and J gave up 2 bases, with 15 bases separating them.

V gene TRBV29-1 combines with J gene TRBJ1-3, with D uncertain. V dropped 7 bases and J dropped 0 bases, with 13 bases sitting between them. There are 14 residues in the CDR3. The germline CDR1 and CDR2 sequences are SQVTM and ANQGSEA. CDR3 coding DNA: TGCAGCGCGACTTCGGTATCCTCTGGAAACACCATATATTTT. Amino acid sequence: CSATSVSSGNTIYF.

The rearrangement joins TRBV11-2 to TRBJ1-5; weak D call: TRBD1 (6 bases). The CDR3 runs 16 residues. The V gene's germline CDR1 is SGHAT and CDR2 FQNNGV. V lost 0 bases and J 6 bases, leaving 15 bases between the germline ends. The CDR3 DNA follows: TGTGCCAGCAGCTTAGATAGCCAGGGAGGGGGTCAGCCCCAGCATTTT. Translated: CASSLDSQGGGQPQHF.

The chain links TRBV5-4 to TRBJ1-5; no definite D call. This CDR3 has 13 residues. V lost 0 bases and J lost 5, with 6 bases in between. The germline V gene encodes CDR1 SGHNT and CDR2 YYREEE (reference sequence). CDR3 bases: TGTGCCAGCAGCTTGGCCCCCGATCAGCCCCAGCATTTT. This gives the protein CASSLAPDQPQHF.

The chain employs TRBV27 and TRBJ2-7, with D maybe TRBD1 (5 bases). The V end lost 1 base, the J end lost 0 bases, and 10 bases lay between the germline ends. This CDR3 is 15 amino acids long. Germline loops: CDR1 MNHEY, CDR2 SMNVEV (reference sequence). CDR3 in DNA: TGTGCCAGCAGTTTATTGGCAGGGTCCTCCTACGAGCAGTACTTC. The encoded protein is CASSLLAGSSYEQYF.

The chain couples TRBV6-1 to TRBJ2-3, with 9 bases identical to TRBD1. CDR3 length equals 14 residues. CDR1 MNHNS and CDR2 SASEGT come from the germline V gene. V lost 6 bases and J lost 4; bases outside the gene matches: 5. The chain's CDR3 is CASSPGTGPDTQYF. DNA for the CDR3: TGTGCCAGCAGCCCCGGGACAGGGCCAGATACGCAGTATTTT.

This sequence joins TRBV19 and TRBJ2-1; 9 bases map to TRBD2. CDR3 length: 14 amino acids. Losses at the gene ends were 5 bases for V and 8 bases for J; bases not matched to a gene: 7. CDR1 LNHDA and CDR2 SQIVND come from the germline V gene (reference sequence). The CDR3 DNA follows: TGTGCCAGTAGTTTAGTAGCGGGAGCGGATGAGCAGTTCTTC. Its protein is CASSLVAGADEQFF.

The gene calls are TRBV6-6 and TRBJ1-1; D might be TRBD1 (6 bases). V shed 6 bases and J shed 4 bases, with 15 bases lying between them. This CDR3 is built from 14 residues. CDR1 and CDR2 from the germline V gene are MNHNY and SVGAGI (reference sequence). CDR3 in DNA: TGTGCCAGCAGCCCCGACAGGATCGGCACTGAAGCTTTCTTT. Amino acid sequence: CASSPDRIGTEAFF.

V usage is TRBV30 and J usage is TRBJ1-1, with D unclear. The germline gives CDR1 GTSNPN, CDR2 SVGIG (reference sequence). V was pared by 5 bases and J by 1 base, with 8 bases between. CDR3 size: 12 residues. The CDR3 region is CAWAPANTEAFF. CDR3 nucleotides: TGTGCCTGGGCCCCGGCGAACACTGAAGCTTTCTTT.

The CDR3 region is CASSLGEGSSGRVSYNEQFF. For the CDR3, the DNA is TGTGCCAGCAGCTTAGGTGAAGGGTCTAGCGGGAGGGTCTCCTACAATGAGCAGTTCTTC. J is TRBJ2-1 and V is TRBV13; 12 bases are shared with TRBD2. Germline V gene lookup returns CDR1 PRHDT and CDR2 FYEKMQ (reference sequence). The CDR3 spans 20 residues. The V and J ends lost 0 bases and 0 bases, in that order; junction bases with no gene match: 9.

The CDR3 is CASSCPAYGLAGGGETDTQYF. CDR3 bases: TGTGCCAGCAGCTGTCCGGCCTATGGACTAGCGGGGGGTGGAGAGACAGATACGCAGTATTTT. The chain combines TRBV7-3 with TRBJ2-3; TRBD2 matches at 14 bases. The junction had 18 bases not matched to a gene; V was cut back by 4 bases and J by 3 bases. The CDR3 covers 21 residues. The germline CDR1 and CDR2 sequences are SGHTA and FQGTGA.